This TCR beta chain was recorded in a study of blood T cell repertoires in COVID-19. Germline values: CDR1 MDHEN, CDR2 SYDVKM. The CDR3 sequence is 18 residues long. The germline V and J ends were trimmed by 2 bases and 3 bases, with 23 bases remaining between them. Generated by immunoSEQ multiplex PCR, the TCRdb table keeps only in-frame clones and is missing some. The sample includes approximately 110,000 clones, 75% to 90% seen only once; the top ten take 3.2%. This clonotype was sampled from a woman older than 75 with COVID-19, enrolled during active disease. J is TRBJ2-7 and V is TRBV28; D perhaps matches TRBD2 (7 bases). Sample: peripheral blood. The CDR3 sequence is CASSLPPFRGRGNYEQYF. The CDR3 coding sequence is TGTGCCAGCAGTTTACCCCCATTCAGAGGGAGGGGGAACTACGAGCAGTACTTC.